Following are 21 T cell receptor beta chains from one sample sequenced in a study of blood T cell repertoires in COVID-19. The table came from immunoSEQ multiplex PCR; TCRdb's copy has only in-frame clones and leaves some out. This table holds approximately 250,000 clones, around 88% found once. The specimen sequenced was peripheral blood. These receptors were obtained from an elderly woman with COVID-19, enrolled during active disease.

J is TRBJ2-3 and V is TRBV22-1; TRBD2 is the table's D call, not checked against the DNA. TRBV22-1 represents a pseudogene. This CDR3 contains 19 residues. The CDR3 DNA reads TGTCCTGGGAGCCCACCCAAGGGACTAGCGGCCACTAGCACAGATACGCAGTATTTT. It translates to CPGSPPKGLAATSTDTQYF.

CDR3 sequence: CASSLGSSSTNEKLFF. The CDR3 DNA follows: TGTGCCAGCAGCCTGGGGAGCAGTTCAACTAATGAAAAACTGTTTTTT. The chain carries TRBV3-1 (or the pseudogene TRBV3-2) and TRBJ1-4, with unresolved D. V lost 4 bases and J lost 0, with 12 bases in between. Looked up from germline, CDR1 is LGHDT and CDR2 is YNNKEL (reference sequence). The CDR3 is 16 amino acids.

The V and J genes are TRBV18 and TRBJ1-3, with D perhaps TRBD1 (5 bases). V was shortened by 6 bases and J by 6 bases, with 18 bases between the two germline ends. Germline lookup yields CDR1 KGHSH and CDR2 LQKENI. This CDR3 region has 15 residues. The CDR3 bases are TGTGCCAGCTCCAACCAGCAGGGCACGGAAAACACCATATATTTT. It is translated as CASSNQQGTENTIYF.

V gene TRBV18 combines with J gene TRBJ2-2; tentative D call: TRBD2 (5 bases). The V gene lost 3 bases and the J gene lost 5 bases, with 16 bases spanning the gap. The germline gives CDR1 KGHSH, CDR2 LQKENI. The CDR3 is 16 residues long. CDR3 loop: CASSPPGLARTGELFF. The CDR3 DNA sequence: TGTGCCAGCTCACCTCCTGGGTTAGCGAGGACCGGGGAGCTGTTTTTT. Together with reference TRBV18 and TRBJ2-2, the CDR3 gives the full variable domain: NAGVMQNPRHLVRRRGQEARLRCSPMKGHSHVYWYRQLPEEGLKFMVYLQKENIIDESGMPKERFSAEFPKEGPSILRIQQVVRGDSAAYFCASSPPGLARTGELFFGEGSRLTVL.

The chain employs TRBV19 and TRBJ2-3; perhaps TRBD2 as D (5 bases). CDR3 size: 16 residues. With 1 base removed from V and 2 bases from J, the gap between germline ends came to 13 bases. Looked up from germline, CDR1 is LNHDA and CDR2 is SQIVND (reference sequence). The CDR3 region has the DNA TGTGCCAGTAGTATAGTGCCGGGGAGCAACACAGATACGCAGTATTTT. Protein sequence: CASSIVPGSNTDTQYF.

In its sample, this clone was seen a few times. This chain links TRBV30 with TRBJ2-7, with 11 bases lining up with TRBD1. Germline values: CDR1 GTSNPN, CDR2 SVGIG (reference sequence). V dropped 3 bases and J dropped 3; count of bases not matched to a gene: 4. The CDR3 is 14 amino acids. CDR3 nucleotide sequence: TGTGCCTGGAGGAAAGGGACAGGGGGCTACGAGCAGTACTTC. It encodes CAWRKGTGGYEQYF.

CDR3 DNA sequence: TGTGCCAGCAGCCTCGGCGGTAGCGGGGGGAATGCTGAGCAGTTCTTC. Its protein is CASSLGGSGGNAEQFF. The chain joins TRBV3-1 (or the pseudogene TRBV3-2) to TRBJ2-1; 10 bases line up with TRBD2. Germline CDR1 is LGHDT and CDR2 is YNNKEL (reference sequence). The CDR3 consists of 16 residues. J gave up 9 bases and V 4 bases, and 12 bases lay outside the gene matches.

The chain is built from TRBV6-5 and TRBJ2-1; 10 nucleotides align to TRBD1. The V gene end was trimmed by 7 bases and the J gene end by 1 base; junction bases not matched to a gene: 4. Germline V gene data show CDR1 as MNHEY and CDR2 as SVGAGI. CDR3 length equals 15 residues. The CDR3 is CASTPGQGSYNEQFF. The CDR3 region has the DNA TGTGCCAGCACCCCGGGACAGGGGTCCTACAATGAGCAGTTCTTC.

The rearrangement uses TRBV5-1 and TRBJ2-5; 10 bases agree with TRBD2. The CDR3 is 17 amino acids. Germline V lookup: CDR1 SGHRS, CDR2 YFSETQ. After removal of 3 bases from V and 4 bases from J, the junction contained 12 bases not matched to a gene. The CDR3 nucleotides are TGCGCCAGCAGCTCAGCACCGGCTAGCGGGGGCAGAGAGACCCAGTACTTC. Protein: CASSSAPASGGRETQYF.

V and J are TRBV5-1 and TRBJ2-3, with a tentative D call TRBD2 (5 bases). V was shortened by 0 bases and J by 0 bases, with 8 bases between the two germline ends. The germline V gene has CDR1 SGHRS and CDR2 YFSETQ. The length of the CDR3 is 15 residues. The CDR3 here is CASSLGGISTDTQYF. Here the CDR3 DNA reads TGCGCCAGCAGCTTGGGAGGGATTAGCACAGATACGCAGTATTTT.

The CDR3 loop is CASSTLKGYGYTF. The CDR3 DNA reads as TGTGCCAGCAGCACCCTGAAGGGGTATGGCTACACCTTC. V usage is TRBV11-2 and J usage is TRBJ1-2, with a tentative D call TRBD1 (5 bases). V was cut by 5 bases and J by 5 bases, with 12 bases left in between. Germline values: CDR1 SGHAT, CDR2 FQNNGV. The CDR3 has 13 amino acids.

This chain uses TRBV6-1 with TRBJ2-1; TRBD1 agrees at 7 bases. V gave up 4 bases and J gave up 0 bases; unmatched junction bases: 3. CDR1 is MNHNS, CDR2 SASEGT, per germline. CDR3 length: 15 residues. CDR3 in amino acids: CASSGQGNSYNEQFF. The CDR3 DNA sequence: TGTGCCAGCAGTGGACAGGGTAACTCCTACAATGAGCAGTTCTTC.

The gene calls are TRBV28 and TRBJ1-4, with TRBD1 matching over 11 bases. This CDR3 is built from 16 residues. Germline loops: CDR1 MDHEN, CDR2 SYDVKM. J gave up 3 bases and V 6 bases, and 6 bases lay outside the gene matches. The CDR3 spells CASSRDRGSANEKLFF. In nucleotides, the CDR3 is TGTGCCAGCAGCCGGGACAGGGGGTCGGCTAATGAAAAACTGTTTTTT.

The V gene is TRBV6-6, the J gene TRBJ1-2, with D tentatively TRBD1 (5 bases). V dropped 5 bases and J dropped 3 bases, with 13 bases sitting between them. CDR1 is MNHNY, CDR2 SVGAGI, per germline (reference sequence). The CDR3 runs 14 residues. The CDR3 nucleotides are TGTGCCAGCAGTCCCCGGCGGGGGGACTATGGCTACACCTTC. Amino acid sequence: CASSPRRGDYGYTF.

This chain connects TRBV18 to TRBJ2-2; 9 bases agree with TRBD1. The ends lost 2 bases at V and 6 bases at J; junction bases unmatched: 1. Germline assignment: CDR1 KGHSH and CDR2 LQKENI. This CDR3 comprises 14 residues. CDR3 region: CASSPDRGSGELFF. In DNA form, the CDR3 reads TGTGCCAGCTCACCAGACAGGGGGTCCGGGGAGCTGTTTTTT.

CDR3 residues: CASITNGVNTEAFF. The CDR3 region has the DNA TGTGCCAGCATTACAAACGGGGTGAACACTGAAGCTTTCTTT. This chain connects TRBV6-6 to TRBJ1-1, with D unresolved. This CDR3 has 14 amino acids. Germline-derived CDR1 and CDR2 are MNHNY and SVGAGI (reference sequence). With 7 bases removed from V and 0 bases from J, the gap between germline ends came to 12 bases.

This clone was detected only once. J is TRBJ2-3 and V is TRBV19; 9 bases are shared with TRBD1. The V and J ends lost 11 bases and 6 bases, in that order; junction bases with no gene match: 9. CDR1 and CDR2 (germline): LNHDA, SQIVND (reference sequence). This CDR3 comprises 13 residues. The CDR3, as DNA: TGTGCCTCCAAGGACAGGGGCCGCGATACGCAGTATTTT. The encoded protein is CASKDRGRDTQYF.

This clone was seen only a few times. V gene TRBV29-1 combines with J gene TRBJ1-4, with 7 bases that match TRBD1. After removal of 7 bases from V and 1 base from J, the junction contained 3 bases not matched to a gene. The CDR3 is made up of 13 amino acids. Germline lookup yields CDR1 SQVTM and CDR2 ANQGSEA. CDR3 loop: CSGWDRTNEKLFF. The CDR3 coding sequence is TGCAGCGGCTGGGACAGAACTAATGAAAAACTGTTTTTT.

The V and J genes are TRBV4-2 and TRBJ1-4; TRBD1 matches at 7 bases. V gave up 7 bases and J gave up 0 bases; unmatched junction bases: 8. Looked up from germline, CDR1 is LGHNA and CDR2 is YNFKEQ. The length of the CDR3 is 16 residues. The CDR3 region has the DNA TGTGCCAGCATGCCGGGACAGAGTGCAACTAATGAAAAACTGTTTTTT. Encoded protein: CASMPGQSATNEKLFF.

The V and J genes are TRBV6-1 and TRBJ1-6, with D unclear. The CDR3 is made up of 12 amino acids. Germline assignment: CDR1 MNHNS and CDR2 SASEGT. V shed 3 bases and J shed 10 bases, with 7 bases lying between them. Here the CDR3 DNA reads TGTGCCAGCAGTGATCTAGGATCACCCCTCCACTTT. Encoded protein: CASSDLGSPLHF.

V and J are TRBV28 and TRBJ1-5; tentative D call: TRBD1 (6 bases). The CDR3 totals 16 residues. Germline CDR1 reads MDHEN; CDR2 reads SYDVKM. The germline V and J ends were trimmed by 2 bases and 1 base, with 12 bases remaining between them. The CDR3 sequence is CASSLGGAQSNQPQHF. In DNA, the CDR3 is TGTGCCAGCAGTTTAGGGGGGGCGCAAAGCAATCAGCCCCAGCATTTT.